These 27 T cell receptor beta chains came from one sample sequenced in a study of control samples from healthy donors and cancer patients. Only in-frame clones appear in the TCRdb table, and some are missing; sequencing was by immunoSEQ multiplex PCR. This sample has approximately 46,000 clones, with roughly 92% found just once. Sequencing was performed on PBMCs. The receptors were gathered from a man aged 25 to 40 with colorectal cancer.

CDR3 loop: CASSFLGGLETQYF. CDR3 nucleotide sequence: TGCGCCAGCAGCTTCCTAGGGGGTCTTGAGACCCAGTACTTC. V is TRBV4-1 and J is TRBJ2-5; perhaps TRBD1 as D (6 bases). Germline loops: CDR1 MGHRA, CDR2 YSYEKL. The CDR3 runs to 14 residues. Trimming left V 5 bases short and J 5 bases short, with 15 bases between.

The V gene is TRBV20-1, the J gene TRBJ2-2; D not certain. V was shortened by 3 bases and J by 6 bases, with 5 bases between the two germline ends. This CDR3 has 11 residues. CDR1 and CDR2 from the germline V gene are DFQATT and SNEGSKA (reference sequence). The CDR3 bases are TGCAGTGCTAGTTCACCCGGGGAGCTGTTTTTT. The encoded protein is CSASSPGELFF.

The V call is TRBV10-2, the J call TRBJ2-2; D call uncertain. Trimming removed 3 bases at V and 1 base at J, with 18 bases between. Germline-derived CDR1 and CDR2 are WSHSY and SAAADI. This CDR3 is 18 amino acids long. The CDR3 sequence is CASSERVWARQNTGELFF. The CDR3 nucleotides are TGCGCCAGCAGTGAAAGGGTTTGGGCCAGGCAGAACACCGGGGAGCTGTTTTTT.

V is TRBV7-8 and J is TRBJ2-6; 7 bases fit TRBD1. CDR3 length: 20 amino acids. Unmatched junction bases numbered 20, after V lost 5 bases and J lost 4 bases. Germline CDR1 reads SGHVS; CDR2 reads FQNEAQ. The CDR3 reads CASSLFNRQGTPYGANVLTF. For the CDR3, the DNA is TGTGCCAGCAGCCTCTTCAATCGACAGGGCACCCCTTACGGGGCCAACGTCCTGACTTTC. Supplemented by reference TRBV7-8 and TRBJ2-6, the full variable domain reads GAGVSQSPRYKVAKRGQDVALRCDPISGHVSLFWYQQALGQGPEFLTYFQNEAQLDKSGLPSDRFFAERPEGSVSTLKIQRTQQEDSAVYLCASSLFNRQGTPYGANVLTFGAGSRLTVL.

V is TRBV7-2 and J is TRBJ2-3; 14 bases line up with TRBD2. This CDR3 is 17 amino acids long. Trimming cost V 4 bases and J 2 bases; bases outside gene matches: 5. From germline, CDR1 is SGHTA and CDR2 FQGNSA. The CDR3 spells CASSWVTSGGATDTQYF. The CDR3 DNA sequence: TGTGCCAGCAGCTGGGTGACTAGCGGGGGGGCCACAGATACGCAGTATTTT. Using reference TRBV7-2 and TRBJ2-3 for the parts outside the CDR3, the full variable domain is GAGVSQSPSNKVTEKGKDVELRCDPISGHTALYWYRQSLGQGLEFLIYFQGNSAPDKSGLPSDRFSAERTGGSVSTLTIQRTQQEDSAVYLCASSWVTSGGATDTQYFGPGTRLTVL.

The rearrangement joins TRBV7-9 to TRBJ2-1; 11 bases are a match to TRBD2. Germline trimming cut 2 bases from V and 4 bases from J; bases unmatched to any gene: 1. The CDR3 loop spans 15 amino acids. Germline CDR1 reads SEHNR; CDR2 reads FQNEAQ (reference sequence). The CDR3 protein is CASSLRTSGYNEQFF. CDR3 sequence (DNA): TGTGCCAGCAGCTTAAGGACTAGCGGGTACAATGAGCAGTTCTTC.

The rearrangement joins TRBV5-5 to TRBJ2-7; D might be TRBD2 (6 bases). Trimming shortened V by 9 bases and J by 1 base, and 14 bases separated the two germline ends. The germline CDR1 and CDR2 sequences are SGHKS and YYEKEE (reference sequence). CDR3 size: 13 residues. In nucleotides, the CDR3 is TGTGCCAACGTCCCCCGGGGGTCCTACGAGCAGTACGTC. Translation gives CANVPRGSYEQYV.

The V gene is TRBV11-2, the J gene TRBJ1-3; 8 nucleotides line up with TRBD1. With 8 bases clipped from V and 0 bases from J, the junction kept 12 bases outside the gene matches. The germline V gene has CDR1 SGHAT and CDR2 FQNNGV. The CDR3 spans 17 residues. The CDR3 bases are TGTGCCAGCTCAGGGCCGGGACAGGTTTACTCTGGAAACACCATATATTTT. Protein sequence: CASSGPGQVYSGNTIYF.

The chain recombines TRBV2 with TRBJ2-3; TRBD2 matches 10 bases. This CDR3 has 15 residues. The V segment lost 5 bases and the J segment 6 bases; nucleotides outside the gene matches: 8. CDR1 and CDR2 (germline): SNHLY, FYNNEI. The CDR3 is CASSWTSGAGDTQYF. In DNA, the CDR3 is TGTGCCAGCAGTTGGACTAGCGGCGCCGGGGATACGCAGTATTTT.

This clone was recorded once. The chain combines TRBV5-6 with TRBJ2-1; D remains unclear. The germline CDR1 and CDR2 sequences are SGHDT and YYEEEE. CDR3 length equals 12 residues. V lost 0 bases and J lost 7, with 5 bases in between. CDR3 nucleotides: TGTGCCAGCAGCTTGGTCTTTAATGAGCAGTTCTTC. Protein: CASSLVFNEQFF.

The chain couples TRBV7-9 to TRBJ2-5, with 12 bases fitting TRBD1. V trimming: 1 base; J trimming: 1 base; junction bases outside the gene matches: 1. Per the germline V gene, CDR1 is SEHNR and CDR2 is FQNEAQ (reference sequence). The CDR3 loop spans 16 amino acids. The CDR3 reads CASSLGGQGAQETQYF. Written as DNA, the CDR3 is TGTGCCAGCAGCTTAGGGGGACAGGGGGCCCAAGAGACCCAGTACTTC.

The V call is TRBV25-1, the J call TRBJ1-1; D might be TRBD1 (6 bases). This CDR3 spans 14 amino acids. Trimming shortened V by 6 bases and J by 4 bases, and 15 bases separated the two germline ends. Germline CDR1 and CDR2: MGHDK and SYGVNS. Here the CDR3 reads CASSPPGTTTEAFF. The DNA of the CDR3 is TGTGCCAGCAGCCCCCCCGGGACAACCACTGAAGCTTTCTTT.

The chain links TRBV4-2 to TRBJ2-2; the match to TRBD2 covers 7 bases. CDR3 length equals 16 residues. The trim removed 3 bases at V and 2 bases at J, leaving 6 bases unmatched. Germline lookup yields CDR1 LGHNA and CDR2 YNFKEQ. CDR3 bases: TGTGCCAGCAGCCAGTCGACTAGCACAAACACCGGGGAGCTGTTTTTT. It encodes CASSQSTSTNTGELFF.

The V call is TRBV5-4, the J call TRBJ1-1; D is undetermined. With 4 bases removed from V and 1 base from J, the gap between germline ends came to 8 bases. This CDR3 is 13 amino acids long. CDR1 SGHNT and CDR2 YYREEE come from the germline V gene (reference sequence). The CDR3 loop reads CASSIGRNTEAFF. Here the CDR3 DNA reads TGTGCCAGCAGCATCGGCCGGAACACTGAAGCTTTCTTT. The full variable domain, with the rest looked up from reference TRBV5-4 and TRBJ1-1, is ETGVTQSPTHLIKTRGQQVTLRCSSQSGHNTVSWYQQALGQGPQFIFQYYREEENGRGNFPPRFSGLQFPNYSSELNVNALELDDSALYLCASSIGRNTEAFFGQGTRLTVV.

This clone was seen only once. This chain links TRBV7-6 with TRBJ1-3; no definite D call. The CDR3 is 16 residues long. Germline V gene lookup returns CDR1 SGHVS and CDR2 FNYEAQ. Trimming took off 0 bases at V and 2 bases at J, with 11 bases between the two ends. The CDR3 loop is CASSLAGTEAGNTIYF. Here the CDR3 DNA reads TGTGCCAGCAGCTTAGCGGGAACAGAGGCTGGAAACACCATATATTTT.

In nucleotides, the CDR3 is TGCAGCGTTGAGCCCGCCAGCGGGATCACAGATACGCAGTATTTT. Its protein is CSVEPASGITDTQYF. The rearrangement uses TRBV29-1 and TRBJ2-3; TRBD2 matches at 7 bases. V trimming: 3 bases; J trimming: 2 bases; junction bases outside the gene matches: 8. CDR1 is SQVTM, CDR2 ANQGSEA, per germline. The CDR3 is 15 amino acids.

The chain couples TRBV19 to TRBJ1-2; D remains ambiguous. The CDR3 is 14 residues long. Germline values: CDR1 LNHDA, CDR2 SQIVND (reference sequence). Trimming left V 1 base short and J 2 bases short, with 8 bases between. CDR3 loop: CASSIGVRNYGYTF. For the CDR3, the DNA is TGTGCCAGTAGTATAGGGGTCCGGAACTATGGCTACACCTTC.

The genes are TRBV7-2 and TRBJ2-3; 10 nucleotides align to TRBD2. V shed 5 bases and J 2 bases; nucleotides not matched to a gene: 7. The CDR3 extends over 16 amino acids. Germline V gene lookup returns CDR1 SGHTA and CDR2 FQGNSA. For the CDR3, the DNA is TGTGCCAGCAGCGGCGGGACTAGCGCATTCACAGATACGCAGTATTTT. Its protein is CASSGGTSAFTDTQYF.

J is TRBJ1-2 and V is TRBV5-8, with D possibly TRBD1 on 6 matching bases. The ends were cut back, 1 base at V and 7 bases at J, with 14 bases in the middle. Germline assignment: CDR1 SGHTS and CDR2 YDEGEE. The CDR3 covers 14 residues. CDR3 nucleotide sequence: TGTGCCAGCAGCTTGACAGGGATACTCTTTGGCTACACCTTC. Protein product: CASSLTGILFGYTF.

This chain uses TRBV5-8 with TRBJ2-3; TRBD2 is a possible D gene (5 bases). Germline V gene lookup returns CDR1 SGHTS and CDR2 YDEGEE. The V gene lost 0 bases and the J gene lost 4 bases, with 15 bases spanning the gap. The CDR3 is made up of 16 amino acids. The CDR3 is CASSLGGGEYADTQYF. In DNA form, the CDR3 reads TGTGCCAGCAGCTTGGGAGGTGGGGAGTACGCAGATACGCAGTATTTT.

The chain recombines TRBV7-9 with TRBJ1-5, with D unclear. Trimming took 5 bases from V and 0 from J, leaving 17 bases between them. The germline CDR1 and CDR2 sequences are SEHNR and FQNEAQ (reference sequence). The CDR3 extends over 17 amino acids. In DNA form, the CDR3 reads TGTGCCAGCAGCGCGAAGATTGGGCAGCTTAGCAATCAGCCCCAGCATTTT. This sequence encodes CASSAKIGQLSNQPQHF.

V gene TRBV18 combines with J gene TRBJ1-1; 7 nucleotides match TRBD1. Trimming took 0 bases from V and 1 from J; bases not matched to a gene: 2. Per germline, CDR1 KGHSH and CDR2 LQKENI. The CDR3 is made up of 15 amino acids. The CDR3 nucleotides are TGTGCCAGCTCACCACCGGGACAGAGGAACACTGAAGCTTTCTTT. Protein product: CASSPPGQRNTEAFF.

J is TRBJ2-3 and V is TRBV9; TRBD1 agrees at 9 bases. CDR3 size: 15 residues. CDR1 and CDR2 from the germline V gene are SGDLS and YYNGEE. The trim removed 0 bases at V and 3 bases at J, leaving 2 bases unmatched. The CDR3 DNA follows: TGTGCCAGCAGCGTAGGTGACAGGGGGACAGATACGCAGTATTTT. Protein product: CASSVGDRGTDTQYF. The full variable domain, with the rest looked up from reference TRBV9 and TRBJ2-3, is DSGVTQTPKHLITATGQRVTLRCSPRSGDLSVYWYQQSLDQGLQFLIQYYNGEERAKGNILERFSAQQFPDLHSELNLSSLELGDSALYFCASSVGDRGTDTQYFGPGTRLTVL.

The rearrangement links TRBV6-1 to TRBJ1-2; D is unclear. Trimming left V 0 bases short and J 8 bases short, with 13 bases between. CDR3 length: 14 residues. The germline V gene has CDR1 MNHNS and CDR2 SASEGT. The CDR3 DNA follows: TGTGCCAGCAGTGAAGCTTGGACCGCTAGCGGCTACACCTTC. It codes for CASSEAWTASGYTF.

In its sample, this clone was seen a few times. The chain combines TRBV5-6 with TRBJ2-7; D may be TRBD1 or TRBD2 (6 bases each). With 1 base removed from V and 5 bases from J, the gap between germline ends came to 13 bases. Per the germline V gene, CDR1 is SGHDT and CDR2 is YYEEEE. The length of the CDR3 is 14 residues. The CDR3 DNA is TGTGCCAGCAGCTTGATCGGGGGCGCCAACGAGCAGTACGTC. Translating gives CASSLIGGANEQYV.

This clone was seen just once. The rearrangement uses TRBV6-2 or TRBV6-3 and TRBJ2-2, with a tentative D call TRBD2 (5 bases). The CDR3 consists of 15 residues. Per the germline V gene, CDR1 is MNHEY and CDR2 is SVGEGT. Between the trimmed V and J ends, which lost 4 bases and 1 base, there was a span of 10 bases. The DNA for the CDR3 is TGTGCCAGCAGTTTATTCGAGGGGAACACCGGGGAGCTGTTTTTT. It codes for CASSLFEGNTGELFF.

The genes are TRBV5-5 and TRBJ2-2, with D unclear. The germline CDR1 and CDR2 sequences are SGHKS and YYEKEE (reference sequence). The V and J ends lost 1 base and 6 bases respectively, with 7 bases between them. The length of the CDR3 is 13 residues. The CDR3 region is CASSLSPAGELFF. CDR3 DNA sequence: TGTGCCAGCAGCTTGTCCCCCGCCGGGGAGCTGTTTTTT.